Below, 25 T cell receptor beta chains from the same sample are listed, as sequenced in a study of lymphopenia after photon versus proton radiotherapy. Here immunoSEQ multiplex PCR was the method, and the copy in TCRdb shows in-frame clones only, minus some. This table has some 64,000 clones, roughly nine tenths appearing once. The input for sequencing was peripheral blood, taken from a patient treated with proton-based radiotherapy. The receptors come from a man older than 75 with esophageal cancer.

In this sample, this clone turned up a few times. V gene TRBV19 combines with J gene TRBJ1-1; no clear D gene. Between the trimmed V and J ends, which lost 5 bases and 5 bases, there was a span of 6 bases. The germline gives CDR1 LNHDA, CDR2 SQIVND (reference sequence). CDR3 length equals 11 residues. For the CDR3, the DNA is TGTGCCAGTAGTGCTCGGACTGAAGCTTTCTTT. Translating gives CASSARTEAFF. Combining the CDR3 with reference TRBV19 and TRBJ1-1 gives the whole variable domain DGGITQSPKYLFRKEGQNVTLSCEQNLNHDAMYWYRQDPGQGLRLIYYSQIVNDFQKGDIAEGYSVSREKKESFPLTVTSAQKNPTAFYLCASSARTEAFFGQGTRLTVV.

This clone was recorded once. The junction departs from germline at one end; a sequencing error may be responsible. This sequence joins TRBV29-1 and TRBJ2-1, with D possibly TRBD1 on 7 matching bases. The CDR3 runs to 17 residues. Germline V lookup: CDR1 SQVTM, CDR2 ANQGSEA. The CDR3 DNA sequence: TGCAGCGTTGGGGGCCCTAGCGACAGGGCCTCCTCCAATGAGCAGTTCTTC. Amino acid sequence: CSVGGPSDRASSNEQFF.

This chain connects TRBV10-3 to TRBJ2-7; the match to TRBD2 covers 8 bases. Looked up from germline, CDR1 is ENHRY and CDR2 is SYGVKD. V lost 1 base, J lost 5 bases, and 4 bases stayed unmatched. The CDR3 has 14 amino acids. For the CDR3, the DNA is TGTGCCATCAGTGAGTATCAGCGGGAGAACGAGCAGTACTTC. This sequence encodes CAISEYQRENEQYF.

This clone came up once. The chain combines TRBV29-1 with TRBJ2-1; 8 bases fit TRBD1. This CDR3 is 14 amino acids long. Germline CDR1 SQVTM, CDR2 ANQGSEA. Germline trimming cut 7 bases from V and 8 bases from J; bases unmatched to any gene: 13. Here the CDR3 DNA reads TGCAGCGGCCGAGACGGACAGGGTTCCGATGAGCAGTTCTTC. Residues: CSGRDGQGSDEQFF.

The chain couples TRBV7-9 to TRBJ1-2; D gene unclear. Trimming took 2 bases from V and 3 from J, leaving 13 bases between them. This CDR3 region has 15 residues. The germline V gene encodes CDR1 SEHNR and CDR2 FQNEAQ (reference sequence). CDR3 sequence: CASSLLDLAHYGYTF. The CDR3 nucleotides read TGTGCCAGCAGCTTATTGGACCTAGCCCACTATGGCTACACCTTC.

The V call is TRBV6-5, the J call TRBJ1-1; tentative D call: TRBD1 (5 bases). Germline V gene sequence: CDR1 MNHEY, CDR2 SVGAGI. The germline V and J ends were trimmed by 3 bases and 13 bases, with 18 bases remaining between them. CDR3 length: 13 amino acids. CDR3 loop: CASSYSGREVGFF. The CDR3 nucleotides read TGTGCCAGCAGTTATTCGGGGCGGGAGGTGGGTTTCTTT.

The V and J genes are TRBV30 and TRBJ2-5; 13 bases fit TRBD2. Per the germline V gene, CDR1 is GTSNPN and CDR2 is SVGIG (reference sequence). The CDR3 totals 14 residues. V shed 3 bases, J shed 4 bases, and the junction held 2 bases outside the gene matches. The CDR3 sequence: CAWRRTSGGETQYF. The DNA for the CDR3 is TGTGCCTGGAGGAGGACTAGCGGGGGAGAGACCCAGTACTTC.

The chain has TRBV7-8 and TRBJ2-7; D not certain. This CDR3 spans 14 amino acids. Trimming removed 1 base at V and 2 bases at J, with 9 bases between. The V gene's germline CDR1 is SGHVS and CDR2 FQNEAQ. Here the CDR3 reads CASSLGRLTYEQYF. CDR3 nucleotides: TGTGCCAGCAGCTTAGGACGGTTAACCTACGAGCAGTACTTC.

The genes are TRBV6-5 and TRBJ2-3; the match to TRBD2 covers 9 bases. The CDR3 is 16 amino acids. After removal of 0 bases from V and 6 bases from J, the junction contained 7 bases not matched to a gene. Germline V lookup: CDR1 MNHEY, CDR2 SVGAGI. As DNA, the CDR3 is TGTGCCAGCAGTTACTCGATGCGGGGGGGGATGGATACGCAGTATTTT. This codes for CASSYSMRGGMDTQYF.

This clone was seen a handful of times. The V and J genes are TRBV7-2 and TRBJ2-7, with TRBD1 identical over 9 bases. V lost 5 bases and J lost 5; bases outside the gene matches: 10. The CDR3 spans 15 residues. The germline V gene has CDR1 SGHTA and CDR2 FQGNSA. Here the CDR3 reads CASSASGTGFNEQYF. DNA of the CDR3: TGTGCCAGCAGCGCCTCCGGGACAGGGTTCAACGAGCAGTACTTC.

This chain links TRBV11-2 with TRBJ1-3; D is undetermined. The CDR3 runs 14 residues. In germline, CDR1 is SGHAT, CDR2 FQNNGV. V dropped 2 bases and J dropped 2 bases, with 7 bases sitting between them. CDR3: CASSLILAGNTIYF. DNA of the CDR3: TGTGCCAGCAGCTTAATTTTAGCTGGAAACACCATATATTTT.

The J gene is TRBJ2-3, the V gene TRBV6-5; D gene uncertain. Germline V gene lookup returns CDR1 MNHEY and CDR2 SVGAGI. The germline V and J ends were trimmed by 5 bases and 1 base, with 10 bases remaining between them. This CDR3 has 14 residues. CDR3 in amino acids: CASSLRTGTDTQYF. CDR3 sequence (DNA): TGTGCCAGCAGTCTCAGGACGGGCACAGATACGCAGTATTTT.

The chain recombines TRBV6-5 with TRBJ1-5, with D unresolved. Germline V lookup: CDR1 MNHEY, CDR2 SVGAGI. The V end lost 8 bases, the J end lost 4 bases, and 12 bases lay between the germline ends. The CDR3 covers 13 residues. CDR3 amino acids: CASGPSLNQPQHF. The CDR3 coding sequence is TGTGCCAGCGGACCCTCCTTAAATCAGCCCCAGCATTTT.

This clone is termed medium-sized. The chain has TRBV9 and TRBJ1-6, with D unclear. Germline-derived CDR1 and CDR2 are SGDLS and YYNGEE. V was pared by 4 bases and J by 7 bases, with 6 bases between. CDR3 length: 12 amino acids. The CDR3 region has the DNA TGTGCCAGCAGCCCGGGAAATTCACCCCTCCACTTT. This sequence encodes CASSPGNSPLHF.

The chain uses TRBV18 and TRBJ2-3; possibly TRBD2 for D (7 bases). CDR1 is KGHSH, CDR2 LQKENI, per germline. The length of the CDR3 is 18 residues. V dropped 1 base and J dropped 2 bases, with 19 bases sitting between them. CDR3 sequence (DNA): TGTGCCAGCTCACCACAATCTCGGGGGGCAACGTACACAGATACGCAGTATTTT. This codes for CASSPQSRGATYTDTQYF.

V usage is TRBV28 and J usage is TRBJ2-3; TRBD2 agrees at 7 bases. The V gene end was trimmed by 3 bases and the J gene end by 5 bases; junction bases not matched to a gene: 8. The length of the CDR3 is 15 residues. The germline CDR1 and CDR2 sequences are MDHEN and SYDVKM. The CDR3 region has the DNA TGTGCCAGCAGTTTCCCAAAAGCGGGGCGAGATACGCAGTATTTT. Amino acid sequence: CASSFPKAGRDTQYF.

The chain employs TRBV9 and TRBJ2-3; 8 nucleotides align to TRBD2. CDR3 size: 18 residues. The V segment lost 2 bases and the J segment 0 bases; nucleotides outside the gene matches: 11. In germline, CDR1 is SGDLS, CDR2 YYNGEE. CDR3 sequence (DNA): TGTGCCAGCAGCGTGCGTTCTCTAGCGGGTACTAGCACAGATACGCAGTATTTT. Its translation is CASSVRSLAGTSTDTQYF.

This clone was recorded a few times. The rearrangement links TRBV14 to TRBJ2-4, with TRBD2 identical over 16 bases. The CDR3 extends over 22 amino acids. Germline lookup yields CDR1 SGHDN and CDR2 FVKESK. The V segment lost 5 bases and the J segment 2 bases; nucleotides outside the gene matches: 18. CDR3 protein: CASSYRDRGGLAGGTPKNIQYF. The CDR3 DNA reads TGTGCCAGCAGCTATAGGGACAGGGGGGGACTAGCGGGAGGGACCCCCAAAAACATTCAGTACTTC.

This sequence joins TRBV27 and TRBJ2-7, with TRBD1 as a possible D gene (6 bases). The length of the CDR3 is 15 residues. Germline values: CDR1 MNHEY, CDR2 SMNVEV (reference sequence). Trimming removed 6 bases from V and 5 bases from J, with 20 bases in between. The DNA for the CDR3 is TGTGCCAGCAGAACGGGTCGAACAGGGAACGACGAGCAGTACTTC. Its translation is CASRTGRTGNDEQYF.

The J gene is TRBJ2-7, the V gene TRBV5-8; D is ambiguous. Per germline, CDR1 SGHTS and CDR2 YDEGEE. V lost 1 base and J lost 0, with 8 bases in between. CDR3 size: 14 residues. Written as DNA, the CDR3 is TGTGCCAGCAGCTTGTATACGGTCTCCTACGAGCAGTACTTC. It encodes CASSLYTVSYEQYF.

The table lists this clone with a count of one. J is TRBJ2-1 and V is TRBV6-1; TRBD1 matches at 10 bases. Germline V gene data show CDR1 as MNHNS and CDR2 as SASEGT. V lost 6 bases to trimming and J lost 4 bases; unmatched junction nucleotides: 6. This CDR3 comprises 15 residues. CDR3 region: CASRLDRGVYNEQFF. CDR3 sequence (DNA): TGTGCCAGCAGACTGGACAGGGGGGTTTACAATGAGCAGTTCTTC.

The rearrangement joins TRBV9 to TRBJ2-2; D call uncertain. This CDR3 has 14 amino acids. Trimming took 1 base from V and 0 from J, leaving 4 bases between them. From germline, CDR1 is SGDLS and CDR2 YYNGEE. CDR3 protein: CASSVSTNTGELFF. CDR3 nucleotides: TGTGCCAGCAGCGTATCTACGAACACCGGGGAGCTGTTTTTT.

This chain uses TRBV19 with TRBJ2-7; weak D call: TRBD1 (6 bases). In germline, CDR1 is LNHDA, CDR2 SQIVND (reference sequence). Trimming removed 5 bases from V and 3 bases from J, with 17 bases in between. The CDR3 has 15 amino acids. The DNA of the CDR3 is TGTGCCAGTAGTGCGCACAGGGTTTTATACTACGAGCAGTACTTC. Protein: CASSAHRVLYYEQYF.

This sequence joins TRBV5-1 and TRBJ1-1; the D is unclear. Per germline, CDR1 SGHRS and CDR2 YFSETQ. The CDR3 is 15 amino acids. The V end lost 3 bases, the J end lost 1 base, and 13 bases lay between the germline ends. As DNA, the CDR3 is TGCGCCAGCAGCTCAACCCGGGGTTGGAACACTGAAGCTTTCTTT. Translation gives CASSSTRGWNTEAFF.

In this sample, this clone turned up once. The chain combines TRBV15 with TRBJ2-5; 8 nucleotides line up with TRBD1. CDR1 LNHNV and CDR2 YYDKDF come from the germline V gene (reference sequence). With V trimmed by 6 bases and J by 0 bases, 9 bases remained unmatched. This CDR3 spans 16 amino acids. The CDR3 coding sequence is TGTGCCACCAGTACCCTGTGGACAGGGAACCAAGAGACCCAGTACTTC. It is translated as CATSTLWTGNQETQYF.